One and the same sample provided the 2 T cell receptor beta chains below, sequenced in a study of beta chain features in type 1 diabetes. General study points: In all four CD4+ subsets, TCRB CDR3 length was significantly, moderately reduced in type 1 diabetes.

Investigators reverse transcribed all isolated RNA, so they sequenced expressed TCRB transcripts. Some clones are missing from TCRdb's copy, which holds only in-frame ones; the method was immunoSEQ multiplex PCR. Here the sample spans a few hundred thousand clones, around 9.6% being singletons. These receptors have no identified antigens. The material sequenced was central memory CD4+ T cells from blood. These receptors were collected from a man younger than 40 with type 1 diabetes.

This clone showed up many times. The chain joins TRBV7-9 to TRBJ2-3; D is uncertain. The CDR3 contains 14 residues. The V end was cut by 4 bases, the J end by 2 bases, with 10 bases between. CDR1 is SEHNR, CDR2 FQNEAQ, per germline (reference sequence). The chain's CDR3 is CASSSSSYTDTQYF. In nucleotides, the CDR3 is TGTGCCAGCAGCTCCAGTTCGTACACAGATACGCAGTATTTT.

The chain uses TRBV5-4 and TRBJ2-5; no clear D gene. Germline CDR1 and CDR2: SGHNT and YYREEE (reference sequence). CDR3 length equals 13 residues. The V end was cut by 0 bases, the J end by 1 base, with 4 bases between. CDR3 nucleotides: TGTGCCAGCAGCTTGGGGGCCCAAGAGACCCAGTACTTC. Translating gives CASSLGAQETQYF.